This TCR beta chain was retrieved from a study of early T cells in non-severe SARS-CoV-2 infection. This clonotype has a handful of counts. The CDR3 length is 12 residues. J gave up 9 bases and V 5 bases, and 4 bases lay outside the gene matches. CDR1 is ENHRY, CDR2 SYGVKD, per germline. TCRdb used MiXCR to reprocess the 5' RACE reads, holding one entry per CDR3 protein. The sample includes about 80,000 distinct CDR3 sequences, roughly 12% of them seen just once. This chain links TRBV10-3 with TRBJ2-3, with 8 bases fitting TRBD1. The source material was whole blood, sampled at baseline. This sequence was found in an adult who was a healthcare worker with PCR-confirmed SARS-CoV-2 infection or an uninfected control (not recorded which). The donor label of this sample is uncertain. The CDR3 spells CAISNGQGTQYF. The CDR3 nucleotides are TGTGCCATCAGTAACGGACAGGGAACGCAGTATTTT.